What follows are 21 T cell receptor beta chains derived from one specimen sequenced in a study of regulatory T cells in long-lasting Graves disease. iRepertoire HTBI primers and Arm-PCR of CDR3 regions built TCR beta libraries. Via MiXCR, TCRdb re-called the multiplex PCR reads, giving one row per CDR3 protein. Of hundreds of thousands of distinct CDR3 sequences listed, about 16% are singletons. The sample's time point: newly diagnosed GD, antithyroid drugs for less than 3 months. The TCR library was made from RNA that had been extracted from PBMCs in TRIzol. The same data also went into a second study, on T cells in Graves' hyperthyroidism and ophthalmopathy.

The specimen comprised peripheral blood mononuclear cells (PBMCs), sampled at new diagnosis, from a patient treated with antithyroid drugs. These receptors were collected from a woman aged 35-65 years with Graves disease.

About this clonotype itself: A much bigger clone sits one base away, suggesting this may be a read error. The chain is built from TRBV7-2 and TRBJ2-1; D possibly uses TRBD1 or TRBD2 (5 bases each). The length of the CDR3 is 15 residues. Germline-derived CDR1 and CDR2 are SGHTA and FQGNSA. CDR3 bases: TGTGCCAGCAGCTCTAGGACGGGACGAACCAATGGGCAGTTCTTC. Residues: CASSSRTGRTNGQFF.

This clonotype was seen only a few times. The gene calls are TRBV5-1 and TRBJ2-2, with no clear D. Looked up from germline, CDR1 is SGHRS and CDR2 is YFSETQ. The V gene lost 0 bases and the J gene lost 5 bases, with 14 bases spanning the gap. The CDR3 extends over 16 amino acids. The CDR3 loop is CASSLVRQLVTGELFF. The CDR3 nucleotides read TGCGCCAGCAGCTTGGTTCGGCAGCTTGTTACCGGGGAGCTGTTTTTT.

This clonotype turned up a few times. The J gene is TRBJ1-5, the V gene TRBV20-1, with 8 bases that match TRBD1. The J segment lost 5 bases and the V segment lost 5 bases, leaving 5 bases of the junction unmatched. CDR3 length: 13 amino acids. Germline CDR1 DFQATT, CDR2 SNEGSKA (reference sequence). The DNA for the CDR3 is TGCAGTGCTGGGACAGGCCTGGATCAGCCCCAGCATTTT. As protein: CSAGTGLDQPQHF.

About this clonotype itself: This may stem from a read error, because a much larger clone lies one nucleotide away. The gene calls are TRBV3-1 and TRBJ2-7; the match to TRBD2 covers 7 bases. CDR3 size: 13 residues. The J segment lost 2 bases and the V segment lost 8 bases, leaving 6 bases of the junction unmatched. Germline assignment: CDR1 LGHDT and CDR2 YNNKEL (reference sequence). In DNA form, the CDR3 reads TGTGCCAGCTGCCTAGCGGTTCCCTACGAGCAGTACTTC. It encodes CASCLAVPYEQYF.

This clonotype was recorded a few times. DNA of the CDR3: TGTGCCAGCACTCACGAGGTGACCGGGGAGCTGTTTTTT. This codes for CASTHEVTGELFF. The rearrangement joins TRBV6-1 to TRBJ2-2; D not resolved. CDR1 and CDR2 (germline): MNHNS, SASEGT. The CDR3 has 13 amino acids. V was trimmed by 7 bases and J by 5 bases, leaving 11 bases between them.

This chain joins TRBV29-1 and TRBJ2-3; D is uncertain. Germline assignment: CDR1 SQVTM and CDR2 ANQGSEA. V dropped 5 bases and J dropped 6 bases, with 12 bases sitting between them. This CDR3 contains 12 residues. CDR3 protein: CSVLRPLDTQYF. Written as DNA, the CDR3 is TGCAGCGTTCTCCGACCGCTGGATACGCAGTATTTT.

This clonotype was recorded a few times. V usage is TRBV6-1 and J usage is TRBJ2-5; TRBD1 matches at 8 bases. The CDR3 is 18 residues long. V was pared by 3 bases and J by 0 bases, with 12 bases of the junction left unmatched. Germline-derived CDR1 and CDR2 are MNHNS and SASEGT. The CDR3, as DNA: TGTGCCAGCAGTGATCGGACAGGGCTAGAATTGTACCAAGAGACCCAGTACTTC. Its translation: CASSDRTGLELYQETQYF.

This clonotype was detected many times. The chain links TRBV20-1 to TRBJ1-5, with TRBD1 matching 7 bases. Germline assignment: CDR1 DFQATT and CDR2 SNEGSKA (reference sequence). V lost 2 bases to trimming and J lost 4 bases; unmatched junction nucleotides: 2. This CDR3 is 13 amino acids long. This CDR3 is CSARKDRNQPQHF. The DNA for the CDR3 is TGCAGTGCTAGAAAGGACAGGAATCAGCCCCAGCATTTT.

At least ten counts were recorded for this clonotype. V usage is TRBV15 and J usage is TRBJ1-5; a possible D gene is TRBD1 (5 bases). Germline loops: CDR1 LNHNV, CDR2 YYDKDF (reference sequence). CDR3 length equals 18 residues. V shed 3 bases and J shed 0 bases, with 18 bases lying between them. For the CDR3, the DNA is TGTGCCACCAGCAGGTTCCCAAGACAGATAGATAGCAATCAGCCCCAGCATTTT. Translated, it gives CATSRFPRQIDSNQPQHF.

This chain links TRBV7-9 with TRBJ2-2, with D uncertain. The CDR3 has 15 residues. The germline CDR1 and CDR2 sequences are SEHNR and FQNEAQ (reference sequence). The germline V and J ends were trimmed by 1 base and 4 bases, with 10 bases remaining between them. The CDR3 coding sequence is TGTGCCAGCAGCTTAGGAGACTCAAGCACCGGGGAGCTGTTTTTT. Its protein product is CASSLGDSSTGELFF.

Many counts were recorded for this clonotype. The CDR3 spells CASSPPALREQYF. The DNA for the CDR3 is TGTGCCAGCTCACCACCCGCCTTACGCGAGCAGTACTTC. The chain joins TRBV18 to TRBJ2-7; D is uncertain. V shed 0 bases and J shed 6 bases, with 9 bases lying between them. CDR1 KGHSH and CDR2 LQKENI come from the germline V gene. The CDR3 has 13 amino acids. Using reference TRBV18 and TRBJ2-7 for the parts outside the CDR3, the full variable domain is NAGVMQNPRHLVRRRGQEARLRCSPMKGHSHVYWYRQLPEEGLKFMVYLQKENIIDESGMPKERFSAEFPKEGPSILRIQQVVRGDSAAYFCASSPPALREQYFGPGTRLTVT.

This sequence joins TRBV6-5 and TRBJ2-1; 8 bases match TRBD2. The CDR3 spans 16 residues. CDR1 and CDR2 from the germline V gene are MNHEY and SVGAGI. With 1 base clipped from V and 2 bases from J, the junction kept 4 bases outside the gene matches. DNA of the CDR3: TGTGCCAGCAGTTACTTAGCGGGAAGGGCCTACAATGAGCAGTTCTTC. Protein: CASSYLAGRAYNEQFF.

This clonotype was recorded at least ten times. V is TRBV6-1 and J is TRBJ1-1; TRBD1 aligns across 12 bases. Losses at the gene ends were 6 bases for V and 5 bases for J; bases not matched to a gene: 16. Germline-derived CDR1 and CDR2 are MNHNS and SASEGT. CDR3 length equals 18 residues. Written as DNA, the CDR3 is TGTGCCAGCAGCTCCGGGACAGGGGGCATAGCGGGCGGAACTGAAGCTTTCTTT. Translated, it gives CASSSGTGGIAGGTEAFF.

This clonotype was observed many times. The chain combines TRBV2 with TRBJ1-2; 7 nucleotides agree with TRBD1. Looked up from germline, CDR1 is SNHLY and CDR2 is FYNNEI. The CDR3 runs 16 residues. V dropped 9 bases and J dropped 6; count of bases not matched to a gene: 19. The DNA for the CDR3 is TGTGCCAGTTTCGAGGGGGCCCCGGGAATAATGGATGGCTACACCTTC. This encodes CASFEGAPGIMDGYTF.

This clonotype was observed at least ten times. This chain joins TRBV7-8 and TRBJ2-2; D uncertain. The CDR3 has 14 residues. The germline V gene has CDR1 SGHVS and CDR2 FQNEAQ. V was clipped by 3 bases and J by 4 bases, with 9 bases between them. CDR3: CASSFTISTGELFF. The CDR3 nucleotides are TGTGCCAGCAGCTTTACAATAAGCACCGGGGAGCTGTTTTTT.

This sequence joins TRBV3-1 and TRBJ2-7; either TRBD1 or TRBD2 may supply D (5 bases each). V lost 4 bases to trimming and J lost 6 bases, with 13 bases between them. In germline, CDR1 is LGHDT, CDR2 YNNKEL (reference sequence). The CDR3 runs 13 residues. CDR3 sequence (DNA): TGTGCCAGCAGCCGATCACGTGGGGGCGAGCAGTACTTC. As protein: CASSRSRGGEQYF.

This clonotype was seen repeatedly, ten times or more. This chain uses TRBV30 with TRBJ2-3, with 11 bases lining up with TRBD2. The CDR3 extends over 15 amino acids. Germline V gene data show CDR1 as GTSNPN and CDR2 as SVGIG (reference sequence). The V and J ends lost 5 bases and 0 bases, in that order; junction bases with no gene match: 4. CDR3 bases: TGTGCCTGGGATCTAGCGGGGGGAAGCACAGATACGCAGTATTTT. The encoded protein is CAWDLAGGSTDTQYF.

The gene calls are TRBV7-2 and TRBJ2-7; tentatively, D is TRBD1 (6 bases). This CDR3 region has 14 residues. V was shortened by 5 bases and J by 5 bases, with 16 bases between the two germline ends. Germline loops: CDR1 SGHTA, CDR2 FQGNSA. The DNA for the CDR3 is TGTGCCAGCAGCGGGACGACAGGTAAAAACGAGCAGTACTTC. It codes for CASSGTTGKNEQYF.

The sample holds a few counts of this clonotype. This rearrangement joins TRBV20-1 to TRBJ1-1; TRBD1 matches at 9 bases. The ends lost 6 bases at V and 11 bases at J; junction bases unmatched: 13. CDR3 size: 13 residues. Germline V lookup: CDR1 DFQATT, CDR2 SNEGSKA (reference sequence). CDR3 coding DNA: TGCAGTGCGACAGACAGGGGGGAGGTTCGGGCTTTCTTT. This sequence encodes CSATDRGEVRAFF.

With respect to this clonotype: A much larger clone lies a single base off, so this may be a read error. The chain links TRBV10-3 to TRBJ1-1, with D possibly being TRBD1 (5 bases). V was clipped by 4 bases and J by 0 bases, with 9 bases between them. Germline V CDR1 and CDR2: ENHRY, SYGVKD. The CDR3 consists of 14 residues. The CDR3 protein is CAISGQDMNTEAFF. The CDR3 DNA reads TGTGCCATCAGTGGCCAGGACATGAACACTGAAGCTTTCTTT.

This clonotype was counted many times. The genes are TRBV20-1 and TRBJ2-5; 8 nucleotides align to TRBD1. Germline CDR1 is DFQATT and CDR2 is SNEGSKA (reference sequence). Losses at the gene ends were 6 bases for V and 3 bases for J; bases not matched to a gene: 6. The CDR3 contains 13 residues. The DNA of the CDR3 is TGCAGTGCCCCTCCGACAGGGGAAGAGACCCAGTACTTC. Its translation is CSAPPTGEETQYF.